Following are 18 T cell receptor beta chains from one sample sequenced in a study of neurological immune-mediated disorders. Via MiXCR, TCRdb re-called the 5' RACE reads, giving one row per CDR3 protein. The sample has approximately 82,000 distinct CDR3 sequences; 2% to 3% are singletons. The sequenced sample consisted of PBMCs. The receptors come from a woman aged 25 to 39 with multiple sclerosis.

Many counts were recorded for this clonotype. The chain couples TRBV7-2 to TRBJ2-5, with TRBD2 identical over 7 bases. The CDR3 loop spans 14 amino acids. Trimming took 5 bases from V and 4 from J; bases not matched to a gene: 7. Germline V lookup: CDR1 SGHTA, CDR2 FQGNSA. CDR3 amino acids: CASSGFGGGETQYF. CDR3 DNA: TGTGCCAGCAGCGGGTTTGGGGGGGGAGAGACCCAGTACTTC.

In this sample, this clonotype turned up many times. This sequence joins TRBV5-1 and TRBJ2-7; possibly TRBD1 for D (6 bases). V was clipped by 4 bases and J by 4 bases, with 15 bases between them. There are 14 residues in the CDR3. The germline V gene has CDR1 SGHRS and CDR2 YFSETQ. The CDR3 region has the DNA TGCGCCAGCAGCAGACAGACAGGAGAATACGAGCAGTACTTC. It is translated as CASSRQTGEYEQYF.

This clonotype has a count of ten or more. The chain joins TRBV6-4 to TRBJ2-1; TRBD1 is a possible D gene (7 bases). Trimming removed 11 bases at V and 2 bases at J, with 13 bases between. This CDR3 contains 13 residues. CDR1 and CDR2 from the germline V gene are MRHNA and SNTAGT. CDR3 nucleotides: TGTGCCGGGAGGCAGGGGGCCTACAATGAGCAGTTCTTC. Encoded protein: CAGRQGAYNEQFF.

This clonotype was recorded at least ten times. CDR3 sequence (DNA): TGTGCCAGCAGTGGACAGGGGTACAATGAGCAGTTCTTC. The encoded protein is CASSGQGYNEQFF. The J gene is TRBJ2-1, the V gene TRBV25-1; 8 positions agree with TRBD1. V shed 4 bases and J 4 bases; nucleotides not matched to a gene: 0. The V gene's germline CDR1 is MGHDK and CDR2 SYGVNS. The CDR3 covers 13 residues.

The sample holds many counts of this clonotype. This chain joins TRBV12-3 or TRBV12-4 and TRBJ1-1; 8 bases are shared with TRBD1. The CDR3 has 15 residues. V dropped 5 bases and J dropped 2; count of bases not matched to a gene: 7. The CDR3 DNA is TGTGCCAGCAGTCCTCGGACAGGGAAAAACACTGAAGCTTTCTTT. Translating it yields CASSPRTGKNTEAFF.

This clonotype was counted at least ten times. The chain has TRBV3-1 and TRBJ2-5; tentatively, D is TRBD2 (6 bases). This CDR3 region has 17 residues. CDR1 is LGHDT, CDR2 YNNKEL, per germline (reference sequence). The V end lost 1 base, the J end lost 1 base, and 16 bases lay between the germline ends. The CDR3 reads CASSQVEGGELQETQYF. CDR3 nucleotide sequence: TGTGCCAGCAGCCAAGTGGAGGGTGGGGAACTCCAAGAGACCCAGTACTTC.

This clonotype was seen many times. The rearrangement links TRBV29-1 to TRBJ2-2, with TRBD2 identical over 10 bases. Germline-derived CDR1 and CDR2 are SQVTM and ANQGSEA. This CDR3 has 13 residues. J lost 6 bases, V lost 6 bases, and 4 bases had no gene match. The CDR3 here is CSVGTSEAGELFF. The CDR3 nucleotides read TGCAGCGTCGGGACTAGCGAAGCCGGGGAGCTGTTTTTT.

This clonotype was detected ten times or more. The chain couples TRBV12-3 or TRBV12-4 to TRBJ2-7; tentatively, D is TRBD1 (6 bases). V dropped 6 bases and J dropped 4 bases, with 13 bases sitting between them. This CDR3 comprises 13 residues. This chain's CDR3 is CASSPETGYEQYF. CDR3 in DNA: TGTGCCAGCAGCCCAGAGACAGGATACGAGCAGTACTTC.

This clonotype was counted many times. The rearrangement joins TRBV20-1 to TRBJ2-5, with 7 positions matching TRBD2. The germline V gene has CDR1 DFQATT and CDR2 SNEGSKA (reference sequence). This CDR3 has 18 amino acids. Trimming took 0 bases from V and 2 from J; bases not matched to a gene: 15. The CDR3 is CSARDLGAASGPQETQYF. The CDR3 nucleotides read TGCAGTGCTAGAGATCTAGGCGCGGCTAGCGGACCGCAAGAGACCCAGTACTTC.

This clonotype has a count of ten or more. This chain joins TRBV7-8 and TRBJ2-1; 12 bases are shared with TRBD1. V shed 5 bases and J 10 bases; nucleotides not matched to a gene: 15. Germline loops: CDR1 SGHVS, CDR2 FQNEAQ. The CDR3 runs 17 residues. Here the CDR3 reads CASSRSGTGGVSREQFF. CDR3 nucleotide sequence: TGTGCCAGCAGCCGTTCCGGGACAGGGGGCGTGTCGCGGGAGCAGTTCTTC.

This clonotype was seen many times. CDR3 nucleotides: TGTGCCACCAGTGATTTTGAGGGGCGCACAGATACGCAGTATTTT. Translating gives CATSDFEGRTDTQYF. The V call is TRBV24-1, the J call TRBJ2-3; tentatively, D is TRBD1 or TRBD2 (5 bases each). CDR3 length equals 15 residues. Trimming took 1 base from V and 1 from J, leaving 8 bases between them. In germline, CDR1 is KGHDR, CDR2 SFDVKD.

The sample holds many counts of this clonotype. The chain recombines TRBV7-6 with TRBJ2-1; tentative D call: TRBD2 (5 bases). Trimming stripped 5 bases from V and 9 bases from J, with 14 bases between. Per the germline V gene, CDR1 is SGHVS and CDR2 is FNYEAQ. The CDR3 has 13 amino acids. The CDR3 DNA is TGTGCCAGCAGCCGACTGGACTCGGGTGAGCAGTTCTTC. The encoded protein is CASSRLDSGEQFF.

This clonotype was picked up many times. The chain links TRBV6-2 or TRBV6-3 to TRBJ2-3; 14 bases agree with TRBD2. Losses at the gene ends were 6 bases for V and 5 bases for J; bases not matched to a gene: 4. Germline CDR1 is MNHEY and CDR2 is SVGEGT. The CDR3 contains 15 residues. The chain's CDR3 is CASRGTSGRGDTQYF. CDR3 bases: TGTGCCAGCAGGGGGACTAGCGGGAGAGGAGATACGCAGTATTTT.

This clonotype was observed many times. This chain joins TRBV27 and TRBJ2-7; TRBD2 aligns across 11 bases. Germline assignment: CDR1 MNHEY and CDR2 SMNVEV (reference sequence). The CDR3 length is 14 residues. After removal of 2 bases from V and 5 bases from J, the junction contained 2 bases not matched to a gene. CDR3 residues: CASSLVLAGDEQYF. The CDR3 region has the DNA TGTGCCAGCAGTTTAGTACTAGCGGGAGACGAGCAGTACTTC.

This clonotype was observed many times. CDR3 DNA: TGTGCCAGCAGCCTATCCTCCGGGACAGTCGGTGGCTACACCTTC. Its protein is CASSLSSGTVGGYTF. The chain has TRBV7-9 and TRBJ1-2; the match to TRBD1 covers 7 bases. This CDR3 spans 15 amino acids. The J segment lost 7 bases and the V segment lost 5 bases, leaving 13 bases of the junction unmatched. CDR1 SEHNR and CDR2 FQNEAQ come from the germline V gene (reference sequence).

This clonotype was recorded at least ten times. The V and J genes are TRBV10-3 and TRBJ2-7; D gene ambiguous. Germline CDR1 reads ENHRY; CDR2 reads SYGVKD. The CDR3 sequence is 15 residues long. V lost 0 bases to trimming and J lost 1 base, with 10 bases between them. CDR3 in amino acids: CAISESKVVSYEQYF. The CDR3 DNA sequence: TGTGCCATCAGTGAGTCGAAAGTTGTGTCCTACGAGCAGTACTTC.

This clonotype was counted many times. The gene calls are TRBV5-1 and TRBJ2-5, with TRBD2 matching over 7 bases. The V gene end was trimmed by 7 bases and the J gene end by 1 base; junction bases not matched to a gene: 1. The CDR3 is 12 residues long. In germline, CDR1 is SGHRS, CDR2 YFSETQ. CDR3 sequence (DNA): TGCGCCAGCCGCGGGAGCCAAGAGACCCAGTACTTC. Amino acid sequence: CASRGSQETQYF. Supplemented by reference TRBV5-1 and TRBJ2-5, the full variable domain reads KAGVTQTPRYLIKTRGQQVTLSCSPISGHRSVSWYQQTPGQGLQFLFEYFSETQRNKGNFPGRFSGRQFSNSRSEMNVSTLELGDSALYLCASRGSQETQYFGPGTRLLVL.

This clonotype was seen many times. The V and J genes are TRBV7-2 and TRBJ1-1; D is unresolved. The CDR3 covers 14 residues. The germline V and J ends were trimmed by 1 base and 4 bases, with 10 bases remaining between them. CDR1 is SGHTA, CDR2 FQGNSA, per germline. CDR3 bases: TGTGCCAGCAGCTTAGGTGCGGGGTTCACTGAAGCTTTCTTT. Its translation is CASSLGAGFTEAFF.